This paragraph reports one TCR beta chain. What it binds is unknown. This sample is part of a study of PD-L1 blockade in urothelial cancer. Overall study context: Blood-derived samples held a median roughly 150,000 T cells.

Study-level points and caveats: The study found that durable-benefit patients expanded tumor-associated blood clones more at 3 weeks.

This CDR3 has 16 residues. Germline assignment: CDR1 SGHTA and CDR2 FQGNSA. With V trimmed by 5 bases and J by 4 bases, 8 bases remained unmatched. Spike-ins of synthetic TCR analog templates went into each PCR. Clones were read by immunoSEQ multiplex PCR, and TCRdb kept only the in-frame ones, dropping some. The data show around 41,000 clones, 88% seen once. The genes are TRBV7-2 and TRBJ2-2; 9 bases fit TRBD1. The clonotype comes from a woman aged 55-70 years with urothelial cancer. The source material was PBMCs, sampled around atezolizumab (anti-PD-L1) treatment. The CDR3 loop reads CASSLTGGRITGELFF. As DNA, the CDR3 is TGTGCCAGCAGCCTCACAGGGGGCAGAATCACCGGGGAGCTGTTTTTT.